Sequencing of this T cell receptor beta chain was carried out in a study of blood T cell repertoires in COVID-19 (dated by TCRdb to the early 2020s). About the study as a whole: Samples covering the acute and convalescent phases of COVID-19 were provided by collaborators in the United States, Italy and Spain. The dataset comprised deeply sampled blood TCRbeta repertoires from subjects exposed to, actively infected with, or recovered from COVID-19. Samples were obtained from the ongoing ImmuneRACE study (first 160 participants) and from 1,200 or so subjects provided by 6 global collaborators. The prospective study material was composed of cDNA or gDNA derived from T cells, B-cell-depleted T cells, or PBMCs. Where available, HLA class I and class II types were obtained from metadata supplied by the sample provider rather than from assay-based typing. The repertoires were released in a freely available public database intended as a resource for research on the immune response to SARS-CoV-2. A de-identified subject ID, COVID-19 status, age in years and sex were almost always included in the sample metadata. Study-level results and caveats: How much clinical and demographic metadata was included differed by source and by participant, and the metadata was provided uncurated.

Whole blood was collected in K2EDTA tubes by collaborating institutions according to the institutions' own protocols. For TCRbeta analysis, collaborator samples were shipped as frozen whole blood, as isolated PBMCs, or as DNA extracted from either sample type. Via the germline V gene (reference sequence), CDR1 is LGHDT and CDR2 YNNKEL. The V end gives up 3 bases and the J end 7 bases, leaving 13 bases in the junction not matched to a gene. Reading from cysteine to phenylalanine, the CDR3 counts 17 amino acids. The kept DNA is CDR3 alone, 51 bases in frame from the first base. The immunoSEQ Assay, a bias-controlled multiplex PCR, was used to amplify TCRbeta CDR3 regions from genomic DNA. The original pipeline was this. The number of nucleated cells in each sample was estimated by amplification of reference gene primers within the assay. Sequence reads were collapsed and filtered to measure the absolute abundance of every unique TCRbeta CDR3 rearrangement. For each sample, productive Simpson clonality was calculated as the square root of Simpson's diversity index over productive rearrangements. Held by TCRdb, this immuneACCESS table contains in-frame sequences only and omits some clones. Under half of the omission traces to an unresolved V gene where checked; the cause of the rest is unknown. V, J and clone size are taken as reported in that table, and D and trimming were inferred from the DNA itself. The sample table holds 100,000 to 150,000 clones, of which 87% were seen once. 3% to 4.5% of the sample goes to the ten largest clones.

Note on this clone: Its antigen is still unknown. Base qualities were left out, and no much larger clone turns up one base away.

This sequence originates from a woman aged 55-70 years with acute or convalescent COVID-19. The chain is encoded by TRBV3-1 (or the pseudogene TRBV3-2) joined to TRBJ2-1; 9 junctional bases match TRBD1. The sequenced material came from peripheral blood. The CDR3 here reads CASSHIRGQGNNNEQFF. The DNA sequence is TGTGCCAGCAGCCACATCAGGGGACAGGGTAACAATAATGAGCAGTTCTTC.